The entry that follows covers one T cell receptor beta chain sequence. Its specificity is unknown. Only in-frame clones appear in the TCRdb table, and some are missing; sequencing was by immunoSEQ multiplex PCR. The table records about 93,000 clones, approximately 78% of them present only once. Trimming cost V 4 bases and J 1 base; bases outside gene matches: 2. Germline-derived CDR1 and CDR2 are SNHLY and FYNNEI. This CDR3 has 14 residues. This specimen belongs to a study of graft-versus-host responses after intestinal transplantation. At the level of the study: As for transplant type, recipients had multivisceral, liver-intestinal, or isolated intestinal grafts.

The gene calls are TRBV2 and TRBJ2-3, with 7 positions matching TRBD2. The receptor comes from a human donor who received an intestinal transplant. The specimen was unstimulated CD4+ T cells sorted from spleen or lymph node cells, collected before intestinal transplant. The CDR3 region is CASSGLAGTDTQYF. As DNA, the CDR3 is TGTGCCAGCAGTGGGCTAGCGGGCACAGATACGCAGTATTTT.